These T cell receptor beta chains were read from a single sample in a study of neurological immune-mediated disorders. A single record per CDR3 protein comes from TCRdb applying MiXCR to the 5' RACE reads. This sample has under 75,000 distinct CDR3 sequences, with about 5.2% found just once. Material: PBMCs. The receptors were sampled from a human donor with multiple sclerosis. The donor label of this sample is uncertain. CDR3s include the opening cysteine and the closing phenylalanine or tryptophan. Fields, in order: J gene, clone size, D gene, V gene, CDR3 DNA, CDR3 protein. A D gene is named only where the DNA matches it firmly. Part of the rows lack a size; the others show once, few, many or a class for expanded clones.

TRBJ2-6	many	TRBD1	TRBV11-2	TGTGCCAGCAGCTTCGGACAGGGCTCTGGGGCCAACGTCCTGACTTTC	CASSFGQGSGANVLTF
TRBJ2-7	many	.	TRBV5-1	TGCGCCAGCAGTCTGAGGGGGATAGAGTCCGAGCAGTACTTC	CASSLRGIESEQYF
TRBJ2-3	many	TRBD1	TRBV12-3/TRBV12-4	TGTGCCAGCACCCCGACAGGGTATAGCACAGATACGCAGTATTTT	CASTPTGYSTDTQYF
TRBJ2-3	many	TRBD2	TRBV20-1	TGCAGTGCTAGTTCTGGGACTAGCGGATTGACAGATACGCAGTATTTT	CSASSGTSGLTDTQYF
TRBJ1-4	many	.	TRBV5-1	TGCGCCAGCAGCAAGGACGTTAATGAAAAACTGTTTTTT	CASSKDVNEKLFF
TRBJ1-1	many	.	TRBV20-1	TGCAGTGCTCCTAACCAGAGGGGTAAGAACACTGAAGCTTTCTTT	CSAPNQRGKNTEAFF
TRBJ1-1	many	.	TRBV7-6	TGTGCCAGCAGCCCTCTCATTAGGGGTCGACAGGCCATGAACACTGAAGCTTTCTTT	CASSPLIRGRQAMNTEAFF
TRBJ1-1	many	.	TRBV5-1	TGCGCCAGCAGCTTGGACTTGGCCGCGACCACTGAAGCTTTCTTT	CASSLDLAATTEAFF
TRBJ1-1	many	.	TRBV29-1	TGCAGCGCTGACGACAGCATGAACACTGAAGCTTTCTTT	CSADDSMNTEAFF
TRBJ1-4	many	TRBD1	TRBV20-1	TGCAGTGCCCGGAGCCAGGACAGGGGGAGTGAAAAACTGTTTTTT	CSARSQDRGSEKLFF
TRBJ1-1	many	.	TRBV7-6	TGTGCCAGCAGCTTAGACGGGGACCCGAACACTGAAGCTTTCTTT	CASSLDGDPNTEAFF
TRBJ2-3	many	.	TRBV10-3	TGTGCCATCGGCCTCTCGGGGGGCGCACCGCGGGATACGCAGTATTTT	CAIGLSGGAPRDTQYF
TRBJ1-4	many	TRBD1	TRBV20-1	TGCAGTGCTAGTCCCCGGACAGGGGAAGAAAAACTGTTTTTT	CSASPRTGEEKLFF
TRBJ2-1	many	.	TRBV5-1	TGCGCCAGCAGCTTGTCCCTAGCGACGTCCAATGAGCAGTTCTTC	CASSLSLATSNEQFF
TRBJ1-5	many	.	TRBV20-1	TGCAGTGCTGGACCCCCAGGGGAGGGACAGCCCCAGCATTTT	CSAGPPGEGQPQHF
TRBJ1-2	many	TRBD1	TRBV5-1	TGCGCCAGCAGCGATCCAGGGGGAGACTATGGCTACACCTTC	CASSDPGGDYGYTF
TRBJ2-7	many	.	TRBV5-1	TGCGCCAGCAGCTTAACCGGGACGGACTCCTACGAGCAGTACTTC	CASSLTGTDSYEQYF
TRBJ1-6	many	.	TRBV5-1	TGCGCCAGCAGCTTTCAGGGTAATAAGTCACCCCTCCACTTT	CASSFQGNKSPLHF
TRBJ2-1	many	.	TRBV10-3	TGTGCCATCAGTGAAAGGGGGGCGGTCAGTGAGCAGTTCTTC	CAISERGAVSEQFF
TRBJ1-1	many	TRBD1	TRBV5-1	TGCGCCAGCAGCGAGGGACAGGGTACAGCTTTCTTT	CASSEGQGTAFF
TRBJ2-7	many	.	TRBV5-1	TGCGCCAGCAGCACCTCCTACGAGCAGTACTTC	CASSTSYEQYF
TRBJ2-1	many	TRBD1	TRBV25-1	TGTGCCAGCAGTGAATACAGCGGGGACAGGGATGAGCAGTTCTTC	CASSEYSGDRDEQFF
TRBJ1-1	many	.	TRBV5-1	TGCGCCAGCAGCTTGGGGTGGAACACTGAAGCTTTCTTT	CASSLGWNTEAFF
TRBJ2-3	many	TRBD2	TRBV10-3	TGTGCCATCAGCAAGGACTTAGCGGGGGGGCTTCTGACAGATACGCAGTATTTT	CAISKDLAGGLLTDTQYF
TRBJ2-7	many	.	TRBV6-1	TGTGCCAGCAGTGAAGGGCCAGGGCAGTACTTC	CASSEGPGQYF
TRBJ2-3	many	.	TRBV5-1	TGCGCCAGCAGCTTGGGAGGGGGGCCTAGCACAGATACGCAGTATTTT	CASSLGGGPSTDTQYF
TRBJ1-5	.	.	TRBV5-6	TGTGCCAGCAGCCAGACAGATCAGCCCCAGCATTTT	CASSQTDQPQHF
TRBJ1-4	many	.	TRBV7-2	TGTGCCAGCAGCTTATACGGCAGGGTAACGAAGGAAAAACTGTTTTTT	CASSLYGRVTKEKLFF
TRBJ2-4	many	.	TRBV6-5	TGTGCCAGCAGTTATCAAAACATTCAGTACTTC	CASSYQNIQYF
TRBJ2-1	many	TRBD1	TRBV6-5	TGTGCCAGCAGTTACCGGGACAGGGGTAGGCAGTTCTTC	CASSYRDRGRQFF